This paragraph reports one T cell receptor beta chain. Its antigen is unknown. The data originate from a study of blood T cells in healthy people across ages. The CDR3 totals 15 residues. Germline CDR1 and CDR2: ENHRY and SYGVKD. The trim removed 6 bases at V and 8 bases at J, leaving 9 bases unmatched. For every donor, a draw yielded ten milliliters of peripheral blood. Findings of the study overall: A strong correlation was found between TCR beta diversity and the percentage of naive T cells.

Then a second PCR, running about 6 to 11 cycles, was carried out with a sample-barcoded 5' primer and a J-beta primer mix. TCRdb redid the calling of the 5' RACE reads with MiXCR, one entry per CDR3 protein. Found here are over 750,000 distinct CDR3 sequences, around a quarter of them singletons; the top ten hold under 9.5%. The same data also contributed to another study, on T cells of mothers and their children. From that paper: Material was donated by three healthy Caucasian mothers and their six children.

The sequencing sample was made of blood. The source of this sequence is a boy aged 10-17 years in good health. The chain combines TRBV10-3 with TRBJ1-4; the match to TRBD1 covers 10 bases. The CDR3 DNA sequence: TGTGCCATCAGCATTAATCCGGGACAGGGGGAAAAACTGTTTTTT. It codes for CAISINPGQGEKLFF.